The entry below describes one T cell receptor (beta chain). The data derive from a study of blood T cell repertoires in COVID-19. Background on the study: Collection of acute and convalescent COVID-19 samples took place in the United States, Italy and Spain. PBMCs, B-cell-depleted T cells, or T cells were the source of the cDNA or gDNA that made up the material.

The germline V and J ends were trimmed by 8 bases and 4 bases, with 17 bases remaining between them. The CDR3 is 14 amino acids. The germline CDR1 and CDR2 sequences are WNHNN and SYGVQD (reference sequence). In the study's own analysis: Cell counts per sample came from amplifying reference gene primers. The repertoire was sequenced with immunoSEQ multiplex PCR; TCRdb's copy has only in-frame clones and lacks some. V and J calls and clone size are as listed in that table; D and trimming were resolved from the DNA. Among a few hundred thousand clones listed, around 81% were seen once. The chain uses TRBV10-1 and TRBJ1-2, with D perhaps TRBD1 (6 bases). The source is a man aged 30 to 45 who had recovered from COVID-19. The sequencing input was peripheral blood. CDR3 protein: CASHGGAGLYGYTF. The CDR3 DNA is TGCGCCAGCCACGGGGGGGCGGGGCTCTATGGCTACACCTTC.